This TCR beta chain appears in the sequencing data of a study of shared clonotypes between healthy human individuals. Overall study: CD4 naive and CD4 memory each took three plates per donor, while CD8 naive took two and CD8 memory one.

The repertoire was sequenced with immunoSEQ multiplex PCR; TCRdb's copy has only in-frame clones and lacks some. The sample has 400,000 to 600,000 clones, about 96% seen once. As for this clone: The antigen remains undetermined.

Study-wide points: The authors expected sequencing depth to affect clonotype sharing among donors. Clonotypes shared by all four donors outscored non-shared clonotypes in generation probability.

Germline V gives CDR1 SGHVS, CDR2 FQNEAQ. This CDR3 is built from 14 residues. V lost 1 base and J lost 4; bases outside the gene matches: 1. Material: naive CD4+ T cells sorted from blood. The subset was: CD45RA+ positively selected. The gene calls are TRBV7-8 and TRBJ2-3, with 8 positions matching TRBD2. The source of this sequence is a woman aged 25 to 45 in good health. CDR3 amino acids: CASSLGGRPDTQYF. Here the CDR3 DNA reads TGTGCCAGCAGCTTAGGCGGGAGGCCAGATACGCAGTATTTT.